These 28 T cell receptor beta chains share one sample of origin, sequenced in a study of blood T cell repertoires in COVID-19. Profiled with immunoSEQ multiplex PCR; TCRdb holds only in-frame clones, not every one. This sample has 100,000 or so clones, with about 82% found just once. The sequenced material came from peripheral blood. Receptor source: a man aged 45-60 years with active or convalescent COVID-19.

The V and J genes are TRBV28 and TRBJ2-1; 8 bases map to TRBD2. Trimming cost V 4 bases and J 5 bases; bases outside gene matches: 7. This CDR3 comprises 15 residues. Germline V gene data show CDR1 as MDHEN and CDR2 as SYDVKM. In nucleotides, the CDR3 is TGTGCCAGCAGTTCCCCCAGCGGGGGTAACAATGAGCAGTTCTTC. Its protein is CASSSPSGGNNEQFF.

This clone was seen a handful of times. The CDR3 is CASSEAEAQGVYEQYF. The CDR3 nucleotides are TGTGCCAGCAGTGAAGCTGAAGCACAGGGTGTGTACGAGCAGTACTTC. The V gene is TRBV6-1, the J gene TRBJ2-7, with a possible D match to TRBD1 (6 bases). This CDR3 contains 16 residues. In germline, CDR1 is MNHNS, CDR2 SASEGT. Trimming shortened V by 0 bases and J by 4 bases, and 16 bases separated the two germline ends.

The V call is TRBV24-1, the J call TRBJ2-5, with 14 bases lining up with TRBD2. Per the germline V gene, CDR1 is KGHDR and CDR2 is SFDVKD. Unmatched junction bases numbered 9, after V lost 5 bases and J lost 5 bases. The CDR3 loop spans 17 amino acids. CDR3 coding DNA: TGTGCCACCAGTGGGACTAGCGGGAGGAAGCTGGGGGAGACCCAGTACTTC. Translated, it gives CATSGTSGRKLGETQYF.

The CDR3 coding sequence is TGTGCCAGCAGCACTACGCAGGGAGGGAGCTATGGCTACACCTTC. Its translation is CASSTTQGGSYGYTF. This chain connects TRBV11-2 to TRBJ1-2; tentatively, D is TRBD1 (5 bases). CDR1 is SGHAT and CDR2 is FQNNGV in the germline V gene. Trimming removed 5 bases from V and 4 bases from J, with 17 bases in between. This CDR3 is 15 amino acids long.

The gene calls are TRBV14 and TRBJ2-3, with D possibly TRBD2 on 6 matching bases. The CDR3 sequence is 13 residues long. The germline gives CDR1 SGHDN, CDR2 FVKESK. V was trimmed by 6 bases and J by 3 bases, leaving 10 bases between them. Here the CDR3 reads CASRSAGTDTQYF. The DNA of the CDR3 is TGTGCCAGCAGGTCTGCGGGGACAGATACGCAGTATTTT.

The chain carries TRBV2 and TRBJ1-2; 9 nucleotides agree with TRBD1. The ends lost 2 bases at V and 8 bases at J; junction bases unmatched: 9. CDR3 length: 15 amino acids. CDR1 SNHLY and CDR2 FYNNEI come from the germline V gene. CDR3 bases: TGTGCCAGCAGTGAAAGGGACAGGGAATGGGAAGGCTACACCTTC. Translation: CASSERDREWEGYTF.

The V gene is TRBV19, the J gene TRBJ1-3; TRBD1 matches 7 bases. The CDR3 consists of 13 residues. Germline assignment: CDR1 LNHDA and CDR2 SQIVND (reference sequence). V lost 3 bases to trimming and J lost 7 bases; unmatched junction nucleotides: 3. CDR3 sequence reads: CASSITGANTIYF. The CDR3 nucleotides read TGTGCCAGTAGTATTACAGGGGCGAACACCATATATTTT. Combining the CDR3 with reference TRBV19 and TRBJ1-3 gives the whole variable domain DGGITQSPKYLFRKEGQNVTLSCEQNLNHDAMYWYRQDPGQGLRLIYYSQIVNDFQKGDIAEGYSVSREKKESFPLTVTSAQKNPTAFYLCASSITGANTIYFGEGSWLTVV.

The chain uses TRBV6-5 and TRBJ2-5; TRBD1 is a possible D gene (7 bases). Germline V gene data show CDR1 as MNHEY and CDR2 as SVGAGI. Trimming removed 5 bases at V and 0 bases at J, with 10 bases between. The CDR3 spans 14 residues. The CDR3 coding sequence is TGTGCCAGCAGTCTCAGGGGGGACCAAGAGACCCAGTACTTC. This codes for CASSLRGDQETQYF.

The chain couples TRBV7-9 to TRBJ1-2; D ambiguous. The length of the CDR3 is 14 residues. V gave up 5 bases and J gave up 3 bases, with 13 bases separating them. From germline, CDR1 is SEHNR and CDR2 FQNEAQ (reference sequence). CDR3 sequence reads: CASSLPGVDYGYTF. CDR3 sequence (DNA): TGTGCCAGCAGCCTTCCCGGGGTTGACTATGGCTACACCTTC.

J is TRBJ1-1 and V is TRBV5-1, with TRBD1 identical over 8 bases. The CDR3 is made up of 16 amino acids. The J segment lost 0 bases and the V segment lost 1 base, leaving 5 bases of the junction unmatched. CDR1 is SGHRS, CDR2 YFSETQ, per germline. The CDR3 loop reads CASSLLTGGMNTEAFF. CDR3 coding DNA: TGCGCCAGCAGCTTGTTAACAGGGGGGATGAACACTGAAGCTTTCTTT.

DNA for the CDR3: TGTGCCACCAGTGACCGTAGCGGGACAAACACAGATACGCAGTATTTT. Amino acids: CATSDRSGTNTDTQYF. The chain couples TRBV24-1 to TRBJ2-3, with 8 bases lining up with TRBD2. This CDR3 has 16 amino acids. Trimming at V came to 4 bases and at J to 2 bases, leaving 7 bases not matched to a gene. The germline CDR1 and CDR2 sequences are KGHDR and SFDVKD.

The chain carries TRBV2 and TRBJ1-5; the match to TRBD1 covers 8 bases. V lost 5 bases to trimming and J lost 0 bases; unmatched junction nucleotides: 3. CDR1 is SNHLY and CDR2 is FYNNEI in the germline V gene. This CDR3 has 15 residues. The CDR3 region has the DNA TGTGCCAGCAGTTACGGACAGGGTAGCAATCAGCCCCAGCATTTT. It is translated as CASSYGQGSNQPQHF.

As concerns this clone: Within the sample, other DNA sequences also encode this same CDR3. The rearrangement joins TRBV27 to TRBJ2-1, with 10 bases matching TRBD2. Germline V gene data show CDR1 as MNHEY and CDR2 as SMNVEV (reference sequence). V trimming: 3 bases; J trimming: 5 bases; junction bases outside the gene matches: 4. The CDR3 loop spans 15 amino acids. CDR3: CASSLGLAGDNEQFF. In nucleotides, the CDR3 is TGTGCCAGCAGTTTGGGGCTAGCGGGAGACAATGAGCAGTTCTTC.

J is TRBJ2-1 and V is TRBV28; a possible D gene is TRBD2 (6 bases). The CDR3 loop spans 15 amino acids. Trimming took off 4 bases at V and 6 bases at J, with 16 bases between the two ends. CDR1 is MDHEN and CDR2 is SYDVKM in the germline V gene. CDR3 DNA: TGTGCCAGCAGTTCCGGGACTTGGGGCTCCAATGAGCAGTTCTTC. Its protein is CASSSGTWGSNEQFF.

A single count supports this clone. This chain connects TRBV3-1 (or the pseudogene TRBV3-2) to TRBJ1-1; 10 bases match TRBD1. The CDR3 has 15 residues. CDR1 and CDR2 from the germline V gene are LGHDT and YNNKEL (reference sequence). V was clipped by 5 bases and J by 7 bases; unmatched bases: 10. CDR3 nucleotides: TGTGCCAGCAGCTTCCGGGACAGGGGAGGTCATGAAGCTTTCTTT. Residues: CASSFRDRGGHEAFF.

The rearrangement uses TRBV18 and TRBJ2-7; 11 bases match TRBD1. V gave up 3 bases and J gave up 6 bases; unmatched junction bases: 1. CDR3 length: 13 residues. Germline assignment: CDR1 KGHSH and CDR2 LQKENI. The DNA of the CDR3 is TGTGCCAGCTCACCCGGGACAGGGGGCGAGCAGTACTTC. It translates to CASSPGTGGEQYF.

V gene TRBV6-5 combines with J gene TRBJ1-6; D remains ambiguous. Between the trimmed V and J ends, which lost 8 bases and 17 bases, there was a span of 16 bases. The CDR3 loop spans 11 amino acids. Per the germline V gene, CDR1 is MNHEY and CDR2 is SVGAGI. The CDR3 DNA is TGTGCCAGCTATAGCCCGGATAAGTTCCACTTT. Translating gives CASYSPDKFHF.

J is TRBJ2-4 and V is TRBV11-3; D unclear. Germline loops: CDR1 SGHNT, CDR2 YENEEA. The CDR3 extends over 15 amino acids. V lost 5 bases and J lost 0, with 11 bases in between. CDR3 coding DNA: TGTGCCAGCAGCCCCCCTGGGCTAGCCAAAAACATTCAGTACTTC. Translation: CASSPPGLAKNIQYF.

This clone was seen just once. The CDR3 DNA reads as TGTGCCAGCAGTTTAAACGGGATTCCCCAGCATTTT. Translation: CASSLNGIPQHF. The chain uses TRBV12-3 or TRBV12-4 and TRBJ1-5; D is ambiguous. The ends were cut back, 2 bases at V and 10 bases at J, with 9 bases in the middle. The CDR3 has 12 residues.

V is TRBV2 and J is TRBJ2-4; no definite D call. Trimming left V 3 bases short and J 0 bases short, with 6 bases between. The CDR3 totals 14 residues. Germline V gene data show CDR1 as SNHLY and CDR2 as FYNNEI. The CDR3 here is CASSERVAKNIQYF. The CDR3, as DNA: TGTGCCAGCAGTGAGCGTGTAGCCAAAAACATTCAGTACTTC.

This chain uses TRBV6-2 or TRBV6-3 with TRBJ2-7; 11 bases agree with TRBD2. Germline V CDR1 and CDR2: MNHEY, SVGEGT. Trimming removed 5 bases from V and 0 bases from J; junction bases left unmatched: 9. This CDR3 is 17 amino acids long. The CDR3 coding sequence is TGTGCCAGCAGTCCCCGACTAGCGGGAAGCCGCTCCTACGAGCAGTACTTC. Amino acid sequence: CASSPRLAGSRSYEQYF.

This clone has a handful of counts. The chain uses TRBV2 and TRBJ1-3; maybe TRBD1 (5 bases). CDR3 size: 15 residues. V lost 4 bases and J lost 4, with 14 bases in between. The germline gives CDR1 SNHLY, CDR2 FYNNEI. CDR3 sequence (DNA): TGTGCCAGCAGTGTCGAGGGGAGGGCCGGAAACACCATATATTTT. It codes for CASSVEGRAGNTIYF.

This clone was counted a single time. The chain joins TRBV12-3 or TRBV12-4 to TRBJ1-6; TRBD1 matches 8 bases. Trimming removed 7 bases from V and 12 bases from J; junction bases left unmatched: 8. The CDR3 has 13 amino acids. The CDR3 nucleotides are TGTGCCAGCAATCCCGACAGGGGTCGACCCCTCCACTTT. Amino acids: CASNPDRGRPLHF.

V gene TRBV11-1 combines with J gene TRBJ2-7, with 8 bases lining up with TRBD1. Trimming cost V 5 bases and J 4 bases; bases outside gene matches: 4. This CDR3 spans 13 amino acids. Germline CDR1 reads SGHAT; CDR2 reads FQDESV (reference sequence). The CDR3 region has the DNA TGTGCCAGCAGCGCCCACAGGGGGTACGAGCAGTACTTC. Its protein is CASSAHRGYEQYF. Full variable domain (rest looked up from reference TRBV11-1 and TRBJ2-7): EAEVAQSPRYKITEKSQAVAFWCDPISGHATLYWYRQILGQGPELLVQFQDESVVDDSQLPKDRFSAERLKGVDSTLKIQPAELGDSAMYLCASSAHRGYEQYFGPGTRLTVT.

The chain couples TRBV24-1 to TRBJ1-3, with 7 bases that match TRBD1. CDR1 is KGHDR and CDR2 is SFDVKD in the germline V gene. The length of the CDR3 is 13 residues. V lost 12 bases and J lost 1; bases outside the gene matches: 5. The CDR3 region has the DNA TGTGCCGGAAAGGACAGGTCTGGAAACACCATATATTTT. Translated, it gives CAGKDRSGNTIYF.

V and J are TRBV28 and TRBJ1-2, with D unclear. V was shortened by 3 bases and J by 4 bases, with 6 bases between the two germline ends. This CDR3 is 12 amino acids long. In germline, CDR1 is MDHEN, CDR2 SYDVKM. CDR3 sequence reads: CASSFPLYGYTF. Written as DNA, the CDR3 is TGTGCCAGCAGTTTCCCCCTCTATGGCTACACCTTC.

V usage is TRBV27 and J usage is TRBJ2-7, with 9 bases identical to TRBD1. The germline V gene has CDR1 MNHEY and CDR2 SMNVEV (reference sequence). CDR3 length: 15 residues. V shed 9 bases and J 4 bases; nucleotides not matched to a gene: 13. CDR3 bases: TGTGCCAGTCGCCCGGGACAGGGTAATTTTTACGAGCAGTACTTC. Its protein product is CASRPGQGNFYEQYF.

V usage is TRBV20-1 and J usage is TRBJ2-5, with D maybe TRBD2 (5 bases). Germline CDR1 reads DFQATT; CDR2 reads SNEGSKA (reference sequence). This CDR3 comprises 15 residues. Trimming pared 3 bases from V and 2 bases from J, leaving 16 bases between. This chain's CDR3 is CSASREGHKQETQYF. CDR3 nucleotides: TGCAGTGCTAGTAGAGAGGGCCACAAACAAGAGACCCAGTACTTC.